This T cell receptor beta chain emerged from a study of Graves' ophthalmopathy and Graves' hyperthyroidism. The authors amplified TCR beta CDR3 regions, and they did so from RNA transcripts for repertoire sequencing. Investigators did first-round RT-PCR with HTBI primers, then second-round multiplex PCR. TCRdb used MiXCR to reprocess the multiplex PCR reads, holding one entry per CDR3 protein. This table holds more than 550,000 distinct CDR3 sequences, over 40% found once. The CDR3 covers 15 residues. CDR1 LNHDA and CDR2 SQIVND come from the germline V gene (reference sequence). V lost 9 bases, J lost 7 bases, and 22 bases lay in between.

This receptor was identified in an adult man with Graves' ophthalmopathy. The sequencing input was peripheral blood. This chain links TRBV19 with TRBJ1-5; no reliable D call. Here the CDR3 DNA reads TGTGCCAGCAGTTACTCGCCCCCCTATGAGCAGCCCCAGCATTTT. This translates into CASSYSPPYEQPQHF. The full variable domain, completed using reference TRBV19 and TRBJ1-5, is DGGITQSPKYLFRKEGQNVTLSCEQNLNHDAMYWYRQDPGQGLRLIYYSQIVNDFQKGDIAEGYSVSREKKESFPLTVTSAQKNPTAFYLCASSYSPPYEQPQHFGDGTRLSIL.